The rows below give T cell receptor beta chains drawn from one sample of a study of T-cell reconstitution after alpha-beta-depleted transplantation in children. One entry per CDR3 protein, called by TCRdb with MiXCR from the PCR reads. The sample holds over 550,000 distinct CDR3 sequences; over 9.5% are singletons and the top ten take 4% to 5%. The material sequenced was PBMCs from the stem cell graft donor, taken from the stem cell graft. These receptors all come from a human donor who donated a stem cell graft to a child with acute myeloid leukemia. Both conserved end residues are part of each CDR3. The order of the fields is clone size, D gene, J gene, V gene, CDR3 protein, CDR3 DNA. D genes are given only for firm matches. Not all rows give a size; the values are once, few, many and, for expanded clones, a class.

many . TRBJ2-7 TRBV12-3/TRBV12-4 CASKTAGGSYEQYF TGTGCCAGCAAAACGGCCGGGGGTTCCTACGAGCAGTACTTC
few . TRBJ1-1 TRBV5-1 CASRQNPGGTEAFF TGCGCCAGCAGACAAAACCCCGGGGGCACTGAAGCTTTCTTT
. TRBD2 TRBJ2-5 TRBV9 CASSPTGTTQETQYF TGTGCCAGCAGCCCTACTGGGACTACCCAAGAGACCCAGTACTTC
many TRBD2 TRBJ2-1 TRBV6-2/TRBV6-3 CASSYYVGRASYNEQFF TGTGCCAGCAGTTACTACGTCGGGAGGGCCTCCTACAATGAGCAGTTCTTC
. . TRBJ2-2 TRBV11-2 CASSLKAANTGELFF TGTGCCAGCAGCTTAAAGGCGGCGAACACCGGGGAGCTGTTTTTT
few . TRBJ2-7 TRBV4-2 CASSQVGDTYEQYF TGTGCCAGCAGCCAAGTCGGGGATACCTACGAGCAGTACTTC
many TRBD2 TRBJ2-3 TRBV28 CASRGGGTDTQYF TGTGCCAGCAGGGGGGGGGGCACAGATACGCAGTATTTT
. . TRBJ2-3 TRBV20-1 CSALRLGGTDTQYF TGCAGTGCCCTTAGGCTAGGAGGCACAGATACGCAGTATTTT
few TRBD2 TRBJ2-3 TRBV6-5 CASSYSELAGITDTQYF TGTGCCAGCAGTTACTCGGAACTAGCGGGGATCACAGATACGCAGTATTTT
few TRBD1 TRBJ2-1 TRBV29-1 CSVAPGTGGVGEQFF TGCAGCGTTGCCCCCGGGACAGGGGGGGTCGGTGAGCAGTTCTTC
. . TRBJ1-2 TRBV3-1 CASSDSGNGYTF TGTGCCAGCAGCGATTCGGGGAATGGCTACACCTTC
few . TRBJ1-2 TRBV20-1 CSARDRAVGQNYGYTF TGCAGTGCTAGAGATCGGGCAGTGGGGCAAAACTATGGCTACACCTTC
. . TRBJ2-2 TRBV25-1 CASSQKGGITGELFF TGTGCCAGCAGCCAAAAGGGGGGGATCACCGGGGAGCTGTTTTTT
few TRBD2 TRBJ2-2 TRBV7-9 CASSPRGLAGENTGELFF TGTGCCAGCAGCCCAAGGGGACTAGCGGGAGAGAACACCGGGGAGCTGTTTTTT
many TRBD2 TRBJ2-3 TRBV20-1 CSARDFSGRATDTQYF TGCAGTGCTAGAGATTTTAGCGGGAGGGCCACAGATACGCAGTATTTT
few . TRBJ2-1 TRBV20-1 CSAKPGPYNEQFF TGCAGTGCTAAGCCTGGCCCCTACAATGAGCAGTTCTTC
few . TRBJ2-5 TRBV7-2 CASSLEARGGETQYF TGTGCCAGCAGCTTAGAGGCCAGGGGGGGAGAGACCCAGTACTTC
. TRBD2 TRBJ2-5 TRBV20-1 CSARDPGGETQYF TGCAGTGCTAGAGATCCGGGGGGAGAGACCCAGTACTTC
many . TRBJ1-1 TRBV6-5 CASRGTNTEAFF TGTGCCAGCAGAGGGACAAACACTGAAGCTTTCTTT
few . TRBJ2-7 TRBV5-4 CASSLVRGGSYEQYF TGTGCCAGCAGCTTGGTGCGGGGTGGCTCCTACGAGCAGTACTTC
. . TRBJ1-1 TRBV12-3/TRBV12-4 CASTLRGGSTEAFF TGTGCCAGCACCCTCAGGGGAGGGAGCACTGAAGCTTTCTTT
. . TRBJ2-7 TRBV16 CASTSMGSNEQYF TGTGCCAGCACCTCCATGGGGTCCAACGAGCAGTACTTC
. TRBD1 TRBJ2-7 TRBV20-1 CSGRQGASPYEQYF TGCAGTGGTCGACAGGGGGCCTCGCCCTACGAGCAGTACTTC
. . TRBJ2-5 TRBV20-1 CSASRQETQYF TGCAGTGCTAGTCGCCAAGAGACCCAGTACTTC
few . TRBJ2-3 TRBV29-1 CSARGPGADTQYF TGCAGCGCTAGGGGACCGGGGGCAGATACGCAGTATTTT
. . TRBJ2-1 TRBV28 CASSSRVYEQFF TGTGCCAGCAGTTCCAGGGTCTATGAGCAGTTCTTC
few . TRBJ2-1 TRBV6-2/TRBV6-3 CASSNPISYYNEQFF TGTGCCAGCAGTAACCCGATCAGTTATTACAATGAGCAGTTCTTC
. . TRBJ1-2 TRBV20-1 CSARTDFNYGYTF TGCAGTGCCCGGACAGATTTTAACTATGGCTACACCTTC
. TRBD1 TRBJ1-2 TRBV12-3/TRBV12-4 CTLSSQGERLDGYTF TGTACCCTCAGCTCCCAGGGGGAGCGGTTGGATGGCTACACCTTC
many TRBD2 TRBJ2-5 TRBV15 CATSRDPSGREETQYF TGTGCCACCAGCAGAGATCCTAGCGGGAGGGAAGAGACCCAGTACTTC
many TRBD2 TRBJ2-7 TRBV11-2 CASSLVPGLAGDSAYEQYF TGTGCCAGCAGCTTAGTCCCTGGACTAGCGGGAGACTCCGCGTACGAGCAGTACTTC
. . TRBJ2-3 TRBV15 CATSRDPADTDTQYF TGTGCCACCAGCAGAGATCCGGCAGACACAGATACGCAGTATTTT
many TRBD1 TRBJ2-7 TRBV28 CASSDPTGTGSYEQYF TGTGCCAGCAGCGACCCGACCGGGACAGGCTCCTACGAGCAGTACTTC
. TRBD2 TRBJ2-5 TRBV7-6 CASSLMAGGETQYF TGTGCCAGCAGCTTAATGGCGGGAGGGGAGACCCAGTACTTC
many . TRBJ2-1 TRBV12-3/TRBV12-4 CASSLRRGENNEQFF TGTGCCAGCAGTTTAAGGCGAGGGGAAAACAATGAGCAGTTCTTC
many TRBD2 TRBJ2-1 TRBV4-3 CASSQEVAGGVDEQFF TGCGCCAGCAGCCAAGAGGTGGCGGGAGGGGTAGATGAGCAGTTCTTC
. . TRBJ1-1 TRBV12-3/TRBV12-4 CASSFREAPTEAFF TGTGCCAGCAGTTTTCGCGAGGCCCCCACTGAAGCTTTCTTT
few TRBD1 TRBJ1-2 TRBV7-2 CASSLGQVQGTYGYTF TGTGCCAGCAGCTTGGGACAGGTCCAAGGTACCTATGGCTACACCTTC
few . TRBJ2-3 TRBV27 CASSLGIQGDTQYF TGTGCCAGCAGTTTGGGGATTCAGGGAGATACGCAGTATTTT
. . TRBJ1-6 TRBV4-3 CASSQEGRGSPLHF TGCGCCAGCAGCCAAGAGGGCAGGGGATCACCCCTCCACTTT
. . TRBJ1-2 TRBV6-5 CASSLTGRANYGYTF TGTGCCAGCAGTCTCACAGGGCGAGCTAACTATGGCTACACCTTC
. . TRBJ2-3 TRBV7-2 CASTSGGDTQYF TGTGCCAGCACCAGTGGCGGAGATACGCAGTATTTT
. TRBD2 TRBJ2-2 TRBV20-1 CSAKAGGHRSGELFF TGCAGTGCTAAGGCGGGAGGACACCGATCCGGGGAGCTGTTTTTT